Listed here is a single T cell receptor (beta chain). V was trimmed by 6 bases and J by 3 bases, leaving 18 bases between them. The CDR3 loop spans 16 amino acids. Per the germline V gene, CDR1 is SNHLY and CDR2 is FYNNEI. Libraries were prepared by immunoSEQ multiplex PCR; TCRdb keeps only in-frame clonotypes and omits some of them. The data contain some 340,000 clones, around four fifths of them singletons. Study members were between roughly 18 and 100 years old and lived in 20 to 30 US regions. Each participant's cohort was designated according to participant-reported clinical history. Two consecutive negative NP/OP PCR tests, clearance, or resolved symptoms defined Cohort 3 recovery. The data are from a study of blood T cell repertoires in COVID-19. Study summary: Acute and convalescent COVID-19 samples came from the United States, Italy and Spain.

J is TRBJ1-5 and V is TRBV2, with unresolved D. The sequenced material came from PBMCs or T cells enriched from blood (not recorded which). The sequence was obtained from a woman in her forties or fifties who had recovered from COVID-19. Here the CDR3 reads CASSPLLAGPNQPQHF. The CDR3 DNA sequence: TGTGCCAGCAGCCCCCTTCTAGCGGGCCCCAATCAGCCCCAGCATTTT.